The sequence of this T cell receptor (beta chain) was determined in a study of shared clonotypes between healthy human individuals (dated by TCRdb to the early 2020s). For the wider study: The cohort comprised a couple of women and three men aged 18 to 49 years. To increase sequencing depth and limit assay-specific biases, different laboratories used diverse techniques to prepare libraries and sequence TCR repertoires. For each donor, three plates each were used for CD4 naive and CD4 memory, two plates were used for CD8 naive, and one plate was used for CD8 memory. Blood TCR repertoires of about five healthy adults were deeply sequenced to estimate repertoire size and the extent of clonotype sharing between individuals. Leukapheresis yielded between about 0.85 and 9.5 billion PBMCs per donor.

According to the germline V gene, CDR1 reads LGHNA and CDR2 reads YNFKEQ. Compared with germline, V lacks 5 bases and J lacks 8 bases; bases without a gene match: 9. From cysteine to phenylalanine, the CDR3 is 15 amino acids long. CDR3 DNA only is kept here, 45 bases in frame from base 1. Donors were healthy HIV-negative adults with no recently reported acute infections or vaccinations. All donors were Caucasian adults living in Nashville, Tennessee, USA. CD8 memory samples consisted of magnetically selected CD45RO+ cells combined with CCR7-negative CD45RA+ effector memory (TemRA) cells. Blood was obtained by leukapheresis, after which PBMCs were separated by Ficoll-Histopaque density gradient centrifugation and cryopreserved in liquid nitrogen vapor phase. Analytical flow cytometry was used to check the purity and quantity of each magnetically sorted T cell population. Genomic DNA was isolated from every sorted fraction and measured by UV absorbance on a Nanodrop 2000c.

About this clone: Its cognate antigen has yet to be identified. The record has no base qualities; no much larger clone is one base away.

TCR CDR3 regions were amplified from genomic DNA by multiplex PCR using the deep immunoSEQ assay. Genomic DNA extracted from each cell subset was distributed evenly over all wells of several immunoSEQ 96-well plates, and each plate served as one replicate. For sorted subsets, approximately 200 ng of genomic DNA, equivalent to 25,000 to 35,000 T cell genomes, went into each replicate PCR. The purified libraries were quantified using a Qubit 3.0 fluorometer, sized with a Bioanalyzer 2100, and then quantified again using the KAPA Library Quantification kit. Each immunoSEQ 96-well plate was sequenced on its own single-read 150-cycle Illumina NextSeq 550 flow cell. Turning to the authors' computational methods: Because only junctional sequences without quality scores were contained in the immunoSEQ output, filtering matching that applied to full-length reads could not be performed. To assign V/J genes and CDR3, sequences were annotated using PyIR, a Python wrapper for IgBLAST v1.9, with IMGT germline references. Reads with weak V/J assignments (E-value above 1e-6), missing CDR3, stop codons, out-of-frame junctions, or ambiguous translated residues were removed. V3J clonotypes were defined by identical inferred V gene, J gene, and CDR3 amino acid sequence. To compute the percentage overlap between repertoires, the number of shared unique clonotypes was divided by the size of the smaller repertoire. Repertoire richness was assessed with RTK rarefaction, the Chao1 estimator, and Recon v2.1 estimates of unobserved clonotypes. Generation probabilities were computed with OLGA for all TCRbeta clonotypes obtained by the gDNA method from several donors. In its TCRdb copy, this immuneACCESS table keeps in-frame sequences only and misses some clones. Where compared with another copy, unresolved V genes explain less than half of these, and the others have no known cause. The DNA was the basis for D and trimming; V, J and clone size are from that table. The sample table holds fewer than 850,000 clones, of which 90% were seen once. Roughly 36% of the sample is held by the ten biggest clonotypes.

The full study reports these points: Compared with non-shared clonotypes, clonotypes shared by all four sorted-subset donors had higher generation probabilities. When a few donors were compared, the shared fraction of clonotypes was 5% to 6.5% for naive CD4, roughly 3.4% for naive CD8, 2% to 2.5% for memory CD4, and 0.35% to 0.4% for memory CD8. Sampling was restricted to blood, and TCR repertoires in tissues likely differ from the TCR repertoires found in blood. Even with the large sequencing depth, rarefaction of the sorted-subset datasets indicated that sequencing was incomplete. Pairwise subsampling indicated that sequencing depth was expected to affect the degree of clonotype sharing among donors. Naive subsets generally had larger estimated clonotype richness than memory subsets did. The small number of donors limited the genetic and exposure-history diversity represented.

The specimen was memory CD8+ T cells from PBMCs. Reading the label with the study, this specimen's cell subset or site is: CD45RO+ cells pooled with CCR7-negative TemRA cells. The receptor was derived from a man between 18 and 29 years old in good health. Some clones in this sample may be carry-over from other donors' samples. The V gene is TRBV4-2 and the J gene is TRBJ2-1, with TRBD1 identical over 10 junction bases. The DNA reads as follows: TGTGCCAGCAGCTCCCGGGACAGGGGCTTGGATGAGCAGTTCTTC. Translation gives CASSSRDRGLDEQFF.